The 5 T cell receptor beta chains below come from one sample, sequenced in a study of shared clonotypes between healthy human individuals. The method was immunoSEQ multiplex PCR; TCRdb's version includes in-frame clones alone and lacks a portion of them. This table has under 2.5 million clones, under 95% appearing once. The sequenced sample consisted of naive CD4+ T cells from PBMCs. Subset noted: CD45RA+ positively selected. These receptors originate from a man aged 18 to 30 in good health. Some clones in this sample may be carry-over from other donors' samples.

This chain connects TRBV6-5 to TRBJ1-3; no firm D call. CDR3 length: 15 amino acids. Germline assignment: CDR1 MNHEY and CDR2 SVGAGI. Trimming cost V 6 bases and J 0 bases, with 12 bases left between them. This CDR3 reads CASRSSGGSGNTIYF. In DNA, the CDR3 is TGTGCCAGCAGATCGTCAGGAGGCTCTGGAAACACCATATATTTT.

The chain employs TRBV7-9 and TRBJ1-4; D may be TRBD1 (5 bases). V gave up 5 bases and J gave up 4 bases, with 14 bases separating them. Per the germline V gene, CDR1 is SEHNR and CDR2 is FQNEAQ (reference sequence). The CDR3 loop spans 15 amino acids. The CDR3 DNA is TGTGCCAGCAGCCCGGGCGGGACCGATAATGAAAAACTGTTTTTT. It is translated as CASSPGGTDNEKLFF. The full variable domain, rest sourced from reference TRBV7-9 and TRBJ1-4, is DTGVSQNPRHKITKRGQNVTFRCDPISEHNRLYWYRQTLGQGPEFLTYFQNEAQLEKSRLLSDRFSAERPKGSFSTLEIQRTEQGDSAMYLCASSPGGTDNEKLFFGSGTQLSVL.

The chain recombines TRBV15 with TRBJ1-4; possible D gene TRBD1, 6 bases. The CDR3 totals 16 residues. Germline CDR1 and CDR2: LNHNV and YYDKDF (reference sequence). Trimming shortened V by 3 bases and J by 5 bases, and 16 bases separated the two germline ends. In nucleotides, the CDR3 is TGTGCCACCAGCAGTCTATCGAGGGGGAGGAATGAAAAACTGTTTTTT. As protein: CATSSLSRGRNEKLFF.

The V call is TRBV5-1, the J call TRBJ2-3; D remains unclear. Per the germline V gene, CDR1 is SGHRS and CDR2 is YFSETQ. Between the trimmed V and J ends, which lost 0 bases and 1 base, there was a span of 12 bases. The CDR3 totals 16 residues. CDR3 bases: TGCGCCAGCAGCTTGGCCTTTATGCAGGGCACAGATACGCAGTATTTT. Residues: CASSLAFMQGTDTQYF.

Here the CDR3 DNA reads TGTGCCAGCTCAAGGCGGGGACTAGCGGAATCCTACAATGAGCAGTTCTTC. Protein product: CASSRRGLAESYNEQFF. V gene TRBV18 combines with J gene TRBJ2-1, with 11 bases matching TRBD2. The CDR3 loop spans 17 amino acids. From germline, CDR1 is KGHSH and CDR2 LQKENI. Losses at the gene ends were 5 bases for V and 1 base for J; bases not matched to a gene: 7. Complete variable domain (other parts from reference TRBV18 and TRBJ2-1): NAGVMQNPRHLVRRRGQEARLRCSPMKGHSHVYWYRQLPEEGLKFMVYLQKENIIDESGMPKERFSAEFPKEGPSILRIQQVVRGDSAAYFCASSRRGLAESYNEQFFGPGTRLTVL.